These 26 T cell receptor beta chains came from one sample sequenced in a study of CD8+CD57+ T cells in acquired aplastic anemia. The use of genomic DNA as template underpinned the TCR beta VDJ and CDR3 profiling. MiXCR was run by TCRdb on the reads, yielding one entry per CDR3 protein. The sample yields hundreds of thousands of distinct CDR3 sequences, 55% to 70% seen once. The specimen was sorted CD4+, CD8+, or CD8+CD57+ T cells (not recorded which) from PBMCs. The receptors shown here come from a human donor in good health, serving as a control.

Comment on this clonotype: Mismatch with germline at one junction end may stem from a read error. The rearrangement uses TRBV10-3 and TRBJ2-7; D is perhaps TRBD2 (6 bases). The CDR3 totals 14 residues. Germline V gene lookup returns CDR1 ENHRY and CDR2 SYGVKD. CDR3 protein: CAICEAGNSYEQYF. In nucleotides, the CDR3 is TGTGCCATCTGTGAGGCGGGGAACTCCTACGAGCAGTACTTC.

This chain links TRBV4-2 with TRBJ2-3, with TRBD2 matching over 13 bases. Germline V gives CDR1 LGHNA, CDR2 YNFKEQ. The trim removed 4 bases at V and 0 bases at J, leaving 10 bases unmatched. This CDR3 has 19 residues. The CDR3 region has the DNA TGTGCCAGCAGCCGAAACCGACTAGCGGGGGGCCTAAGCACAGATACGCAGTATTTT. It translates to CASSRNRLAGGLSTDTQYF.

In its sample, this clonotype was seen many times. The rearrangement links TRBV6-5 to TRBJ1-2; D possibly corresponds to TRBD1 (6 bases). This CDR3 region has 14 residues. The V gene lost 2 bases and the J gene lost 10 bases, with 17 bases spanning the gap. Germline loops: CDR1 MNHEY, CDR2 SVGAGI. CDR3 sequence reads: CASSYSRGSGPYTF. The CDR3 bases are TGTGCCAGCAGTTACAGTAGGGGGAGTGGTCCCTACACCTTC.

V is TRBV19 and J is TRBJ1-2, with a possible D match to TRBD1 (5 bases). The CDR3 is 15 amino acids. Trimming removed 6 bases at V and 5 bases at J, with 19 bases between. In germline, CDR1 is LNHDA, CDR2 SQIVND (reference sequence). DNA for the CDR3: TGTGCCAGTAGCCGACGCCCCGGGACTGCGTATGGCTACACCTTC. Translation gives CASSRRPGTAYGYTF.

This clonotype has at least ten counts. The CDR3 DNA reads TGTGCCAGCAGCTTGACAGGGGGTGAGACCCAGTACTTC. It is translated as CASSLTGGETQYF. The V and J genes are TRBV2 and TRBJ2-5, with 9 bases lining up with TRBD1. Germline V gene sequence: CDR1 SNHLY, CDR2 FYNNEI. The V segment lost 6 bases and the J segment 5 bases; nucleotides outside the gene matches: 4. This CDR3 spans 13 amino acids.

This clonotype was detected ten times or more. The CDR3 region has the DNA TGCGCCAGCAGCTGGCGGGGGGGACCAGCAACTAATGAAAAACTGTTTTTT. Translated, it gives CASSWRGGPATNEKLFF. The V call is TRBV5-1, the J call TRBJ1-4; TRBD1 is a possible D gene (5 bases). Per the germline V gene, CDR1 is SGHRS and CDR2 is YFSETQ. The CDR3 loop spans 17 amino acids. Trimming removed 3 bases from V and 0 bases from J, with 15 bases in between.

This clonotype was counted at least ten times. V is TRBV24-1 and J is TRBJ1-1; 7 bases line up with TRBD1. The trim removed 9 bases at V and 11 bases at J, leaving 26 bases unmatched. There are 17 residues in the CDR3. Per the germline V gene, CDR1 is KGHDR and CDR2 is SFDVKD. This chain's CDR3 is CATPQRGPHRDRGKAFF. CDR3 in DNA: TGTGCCACCCCCCAAAGAGGGCCACATCGGGACAGAGGGAAGGCTTTCTTT.

This clonotype was detected many times. This rearrangement joins TRBV6-6 to TRBJ1-1; a weak D match, TRBD1 (6 bases). Trimming removed 7 bases at V and 6 bases at J, with 21 bases between. CDR3 length equals 15 residues. The germline CDR1 and CDR2 sequences are MNHNY and SVGAGI (reference sequence). CDR3: CASTTRGRGGAEAFF. CDR3 in DNA: TGTGCCAGCACTACGAGGGGCAGGGGAGGAGCTGAAGCTTTCTTT.

Worth noting for this clonotype: An end of the junction differs from the germline gene, which may be a read error. J is TRBJ1-2 and V is TRBV5-6; D unresolved. This CDR3 has 12 amino acids. From germline, CDR1 is SGHDT and CDR2 YYEEEE. CDR3 in DNA: TGTGCCAGCAGCTTAATTACGTATGACTACACCTTC. Residues: CASSLITYDYTF. Full variable domain (rest looked up from reference TRBV5-6 and TRBJ1-2): DAGVTQSPTHLIKTRGQQVTLRCSPKSGHDTVSWYQQALGQGPQFIFQYYEEEERQRGNFPDRFSGHQFPNYSSELNVNALLLGDSALYLCASSLITYDYTFGSGTRLTVV.

The chain employs TRBV4-1 and TRBJ1-2; D not certain. The germline CDR1 and CDR2 sequences are MGHRA and YSYEKL. This CDR3 comprises 13 residues. The germline V and J ends were trimmed by 9 bases and 2 bases, with 13 bases remaining between them. Here the CDR3 DNA reads TGCGCCAGACTCTTAGCGGCCAACTATGGCTACACCTTC. It encodes CARLLAANYGYTF.

The count of this clonotype is one. The genes are TRBV10-3 and TRBJ1-2; D remains ambiguous. Germline CDR1 reads ENHRY; CDR2 reads SYGVKD. V was cut by 2 bases and J by 11 bases, with 30 bases left in between. This CDR3 comprises 18 residues. This CDR3 is CAISELGRLHGNNFGYTF. CDR3 coding DNA: TGTGCCATCAGTGAGCTCGGCAGGCTCCATGGTAATAACTTTGGTTACACCTTC.

This clonotype has more than one count but fewer than ten. V usage is TRBV15 and J usage is TRBJ2-1; 11 nucleotides align to TRBD2. With V trimmed by 7 bases and J by 8 bases, 1 base remained unmatched. This CDR3 spans 12 amino acids. Germline loops: CDR1 LNHNV, CDR2 YYDKDF (reference sequence). As DNA, the CDR3 is TGTGCCACCACGACTAGCGGGGATGAGCAGTTCTTC. Translating gives CATTTSGDEQFF.

Ten or more counts support this clonotype. J is TRBJ1-2 and V is TRBV30; TRBD1 is a possible D gene (6 bases). The CDR3 covers 12 residues. The V gene's germline CDR1 is GTSNPN and CDR2 SVGIG (reference sequence). The CDR3 here is CGFDRLNYGYTF. In DNA, the CDR3 is TGTGGGTTCGACAGGCTGAACTATGGCTACACCTTC.

As regards this clonotype: Germline is not matched at one junction end, which may reflect a read error. The rearrangement uses TRBV7-9 and TRBJ1-1; D unresolved. CDR1 SEHNR and CDR2 FQNEAQ come from the germline V gene (reference sequence). The length of the CDR3 is 14 residues. DNA for the CDR3: TGTGCCAGCAGCTTACAAGATAATCAGCCCCAGCATTTTTTT. Its translation: CASSLQDNQPQHFF.

This clonotype appeared many times. This rearrangement joins TRBV6-6 to TRBJ2-4; TRBD1 is a possible D gene (6 bases). Trimming removed 5 bases at V and 2 bases at J, with 10 bases between. Germline lookup yields CDR1 MNHNY and CDR2 SVGAGI (reference sequence). The length of the CDR3 is 14 residues. CDR3 in amino acids: CASSPGASKNIQYF. The CDR3 DNA sequence: TGTGCCAGCAGTCCAGGGGCATCCAAAAACATTCAGTACTTC.

The rearrangement uses TRBV20-1 and TRBJ2-7, with D maybe TRBD1 (6 bases). Germline V gene data show CDR1 as DFQATT and CDR2 as SNEGSKA (reference sequence). The CDR3 covers 12 residues. V was shortened by 3 bases and J by 4 bases, with 10 bases between the two germline ends. CDR3 sequence reads: CSASNREYEQYF. Here the CDR3 DNA reads TGCAGTGCTAGCAACAGGGAGTACGAGCAGTACTTC.

This sequence joins TRBV5-1 and TRBJ1-6; D uncertain. The germline CDR1 and CDR2 sequences are SGHRS and YFSETQ. V dropped 0 bases and J dropped 8 bases, with 12 bases sitting between them. This CDR3 spans 15 amino acids. CDR3 nucleotide sequence: TGCGCCAGCAGCTTGGGATCTTATGGCTATTCACCCCTCCACTTT. It is translated as CASSLGSYGYSPLHF.

This rearrangement joins TRBV2 to TRBJ2-3; no clear D. Between the trimmed V and J ends, which lost 4 bases and 0 bases, there was a span of 8 bases. This CDR3 has 14 residues. The germline gives CDR1 SNHLY, CDR2 FYNNEI. For the CDR3, the DNA is TGTGCCAGCAGTGGGACCCGAAGCACAGATACGCAGTATTTT. Amino acid sequence: CASSGTRSTDTQYF.

CDR3 amino acids: CASSSVSSGGPDTQYF. CDR3 sequence (DNA): TGTGCCAGCAGCTCGGTCTCGTCGGGGGGCCCAGATACGCAGTATTTT. V and J are TRBV5-6 and TRBJ2-3; possible D gene TRBD2, 7 bases. The CDR3 is 16 amino acids. Germline assignment: CDR1 SGHDT and CDR2 YYEEEE. Trimming shortened V by 3 bases and J by 4 bases, and 18 bases separated the two germline ends.

The chain recombines TRBV9 with TRBJ1-6; D possibly corresponds to TRBD1 (5 bases). Trimming shortened V by 4 bases and J by 10 bases, and 24 bases separated the two germline ends. Germline assignment: CDR1 SGDLS and CDR2 YYNGEE. The CDR3 runs to 17 residues. CDR3 nucleotide sequence: TGTGCCAGCAGCTTGTCGGTAGGGGCTGTAAAACTGTCACCCCTCCACTTT. Translating it yields CASSLSVGAVKLSPLHF.

In this sample, this clonotype turned up many times. CDR3 region: CASRARPYNSPLHF. The CDR3 DNA reads as TGTGCCAGCAGGGCCCGGCCCTATAATTCACCCCTCCACTTT. V gene TRBV7-2 combines with J gene TRBJ1-6, with no clear D. Germline loops: CDR1 SGHTA, CDR2 FQGNSA. The CDR3 runs 14 residues. Trimming stripped 6 bases from V and 2 bases from J, with 8 bases between. Based on the CDR3 plus reference TRBV7-2 and TRBJ1-6, the full variable domain is GAGVSQSPSNKVTEKGKDVELRCDPISGHTALYWYRQSLGQGLEFLIYFQGNSAPDKSGLPSDRFSAERTGGSVSTLTIQRTQQEDSAVYLCASRARPYNSPLHFGNGTRLTVT.

The gene calls are TRBV5-5 and TRBJ1-1; D remains unclear. Germline CDR1 SGHKS, CDR2 YYEKEE (reference sequence). CDR3 length: 14 residues. V lost 3 bases and J 5 bases, leaving 14 bases between the germline ends. CDR3 protein: CASSSARPRTEAFF. The CDR3 nucleotides read TGTGCCAGCAGCTCCGCACGCCCTAGGACTGAAGCTTTCTTT.

This rearrangement joins TRBV7-3 to TRBJ1-5; TRBD1 matches at 7 bases. Germline V gene lookup returns CDR1 SGHTA and CDR2 FQGTGA. V shed 3 bases, J shed 0 bases, and the junction held 5 bases outside the gene matches. This CDR3 has 16 residues. The CDR3 DNA reads TGTGCCAGCAGCTTGGAGACAGGGTATAGCAATCAGCCCCAGCATTTT. Protein product: CASSLETGYSNQPQHF.

This clonotype has ten or more counts. The rearrangement joins TRBV19 to TRBJ1-4; D is uncertain. Germline CDR1 is LNHDA and CDR2 is SQIVND (reference sequence). The CDR3 is 12 residues long. Deletions cut 0 bases from V and 7 bases from J, with 3 bases between. DNA of the CDR3: TGTGCCAGTAGTATAGAGGCTGAAAAACTGTTTTTT. Its protein product is CASSIEAEKLFF.

The V gene is TRBV7-2, the J gene TRBJ1-6, with D tentatively TRBD1 (5 bases). Germline V gene sequence: CDR1 SGHTA, CDR2 FQGNSA. The CDR3 runs to 15 residues. Trimming took off 3 bases at V and 7 bases at J, with 13 bases between the two ends. The CDR3 protein is CASSFAGHLNSPLHF. For the CDR3, the DNA is TGTGCCAGCAGCTTTGCCGGACACCTAAATTCACCCCTCCACTTT.

This clonotype has at least ten counts. The rearrangement joins TRBV7-9 to TRBJ1-2, with no clear D. The V and J ends lost 5 bases and 3 bases respectively, with 7 bases between them. The germline V gene encodes CDR1 SEHNR and CDR2 FQNEAQ (reference sequence). This CDR3 is built from 12 residues. The DNA of the CDR3 is TGTGCCAGCAGCACAGAGTACTATGGCTACACCTTC. Its protein is CASSTEYYGYTF.